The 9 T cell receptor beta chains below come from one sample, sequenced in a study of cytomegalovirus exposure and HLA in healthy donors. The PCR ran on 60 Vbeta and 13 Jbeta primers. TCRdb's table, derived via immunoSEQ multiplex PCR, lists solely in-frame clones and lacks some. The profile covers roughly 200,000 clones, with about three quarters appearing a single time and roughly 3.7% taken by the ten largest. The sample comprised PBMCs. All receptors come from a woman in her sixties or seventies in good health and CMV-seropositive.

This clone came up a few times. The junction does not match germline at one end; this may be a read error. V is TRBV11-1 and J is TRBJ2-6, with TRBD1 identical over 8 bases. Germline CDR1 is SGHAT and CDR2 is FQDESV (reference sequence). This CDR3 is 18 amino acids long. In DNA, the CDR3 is TGTGCCAGCAGCTCAAGGGACAGGTGGGGCTCTGGGGCCAACGGCCTGACTTTC. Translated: CASSSRDRWGSGANGLTF.

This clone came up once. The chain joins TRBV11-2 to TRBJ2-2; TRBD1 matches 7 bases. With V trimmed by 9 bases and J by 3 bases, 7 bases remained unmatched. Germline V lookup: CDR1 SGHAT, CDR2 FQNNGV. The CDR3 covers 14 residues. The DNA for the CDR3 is TGTGCCAGTAACCGGGACAGCGACACCGGGGAGCTGTTTTTT. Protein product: CASNRDSDTGELFF.

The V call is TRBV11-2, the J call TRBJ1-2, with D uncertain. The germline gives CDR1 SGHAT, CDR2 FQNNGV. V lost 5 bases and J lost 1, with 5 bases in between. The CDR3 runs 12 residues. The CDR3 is CASSPDNYGYTF. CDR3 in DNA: TGTGCCAGCAGCCCAGATAACTATGGCTACACCTTC.

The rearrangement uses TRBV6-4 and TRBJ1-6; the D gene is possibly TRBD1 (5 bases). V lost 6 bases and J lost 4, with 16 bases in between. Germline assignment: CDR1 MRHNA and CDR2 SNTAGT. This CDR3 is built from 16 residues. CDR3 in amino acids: CASRVQARTYNSPLHF. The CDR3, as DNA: TGTGCCAGCAGAGTACAGGCCCGGACGTATAATTCACCCCTCCACTTT.

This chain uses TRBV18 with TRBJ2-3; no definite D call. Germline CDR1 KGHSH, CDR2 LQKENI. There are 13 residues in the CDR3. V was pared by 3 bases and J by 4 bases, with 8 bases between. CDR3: CASSPSESDTQYF. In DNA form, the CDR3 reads TGTGCCAGCTCACCTAGTGAATCAGATACGCAGTATTTT.

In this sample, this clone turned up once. This CDR3 is CASSLQAHTEAFF. The CDR3 DNA is TGTGCCAGCAGCTTACAAGCGCACACTGAAGCTTTCTTT. This rearrangement joins TRBV5-5 to TRBJ1-1, with no clear D. This CDR3 has 13 amino acids. V shed 2 bases and J shed 3 bases, with 8 bases lying between them. The germline gives CDR1 SGHKS, CDR2 YYEKEE (reference sequence).

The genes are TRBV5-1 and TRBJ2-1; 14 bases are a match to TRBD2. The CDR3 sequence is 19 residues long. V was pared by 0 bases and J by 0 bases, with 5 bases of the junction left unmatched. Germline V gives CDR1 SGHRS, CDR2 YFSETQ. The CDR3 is CASSLGTSGRFSSYNEQFF. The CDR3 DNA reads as TGCGCCAGCAGCTTGGGGACTAGCGGGAGGTTCAGCTCCTACAATGAGCAGTTCTTC.

The CDR3 sequence is CASSSRQGYYEQYF. The CDR3 region has the DNA TGTGCCAGCAGCTCGCGACAGGGCTACTACGAGCAGTACTTC. This sequence joins TRBV7-2 and TRBJ2-5; TRBD1 aligns across 7 bases. The J call may not be correct, given that the DNA end is closer to TRBJ2-7. Germline-derived CDR1 and CDR2 are SGHTA and FQGNSA. CDR3 length: 14 amino acids.

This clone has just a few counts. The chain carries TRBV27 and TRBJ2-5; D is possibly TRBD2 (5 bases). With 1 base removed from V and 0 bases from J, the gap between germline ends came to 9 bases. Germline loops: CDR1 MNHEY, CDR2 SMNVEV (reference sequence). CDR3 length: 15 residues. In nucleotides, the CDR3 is TGTGCCAGCAGTTTATATCCGGGGAACCAAGAGACCCAGTACTTC. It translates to CASSLYPGNQETQYF.